This section outlines one T cell receptor beta chain sequence together with its context. This specimen belongs to a study of OX40 agonist ivuxolimab in advanced cancers. CDR3 length: 16 amino acids. Germline V gene data show CDR1 as SGHRS and CDR2 as YFSETQ. The J segment lost 0 bases and the V segment lost 4 bases, leaving 5 bases of the junction unmatched. Sequencing was performed with immunoSEQ multiplex PCR; in TCRdb, only in-frame clones are kept and a portion is missing. There are tens of thousands of clones in the sample; roughly 85% occur only once, and approximately 10% lies in the top ten. Sequenced material: CD4+ or CD8+ T cells sorted from blood, taken in a trial of the OX40 agonist ivuxolimab. The chain carries TRBV5-1 and TRBJ2-5; 11 nucleotides align to TRBD1. The receptor comes from an adult with an advanced solid tumor such as melanoma, head and neck, liver or kidney cancer. In DNA form, the CDR3 reads TGCGCCAGCAGCGCAGGGACAGGGGGGTACCAAGAGACCCAGTACTTC. Its translation is CASSAGTGGYQETQYF.